What follows are 21 T cell receptor beta chains derived from one specimen sequenced in a study of blood T cell repertoires in COVID-19. Profiled with immunoSEQ multiplex PCR; TCRdb holds only in-frame clones, not every one. The sample includes under 85,000 clones, about 84% of them seen just once. Sequencing input: peripheral blood. These receptors originate from a human donor in a cohort sampled during active COVID-19.

The chain links TRBV19 to TRBJ2-5, with 8 bases aligning to TRBD1. The germline V gene has CDR1 LNHDA and CDR2 SQIVND (reference sequence). V was clipped by 4 bases and J by 2 bases; unmatched bases: 3. The CDR3 length is 14 residues. The CDR3 loop reads CASSRDRSQETQYF. For the CDR3, the DNA is TGTGCCAGTAGTAGGGACAGGAGTCAAGAGACCCAGTACTTC.

The chain is built from TRBV5-1 and TRBJ1-4; 8 bases are shared with TRBD1. Germline CDR1 reads SGHRS; CDR2 reads YFSETQ. The CDR3 has 14 amino acids. With V trimmed by 4 bases and J by 6 bases, 5 bases remained unmatched. CDR3 sequence reads: CASSTGQGHEKLFF. CDR3 DNA sequence: TGCGCCAGCAGCACTGGACAGGGACATGAAAAACTGTTTTTT.

This chain joins TRBV5-1 and TRBJ2-1, with TRBD2 identical over 8 bases. Germline CDR1 is SGHRS and CDR2 is YFSETQ. This CDR3 region has 14 residues. J lost 8 bases, V lost 3 bases, and 7 bases had no gene match. The CDR3 region has the DNA TGCGCCAGCAGCTCCCGGACTAGCCGCGATGAGCAGTTCTTC. This gives the protein CASSSRTSRDEQFF.

The CDR3 protein is CASSVDGGAYNEQFF. The CDR3 nucleotides are TGTGCCAGCAGCGTAGACGGGGGGGCCTACAATGAGCAGTTCTTC. V is TRBV9 and J is TRBJ2-1; TRBD2 matches at 8 bases. The CDR3 runs 15 residues. Trimming at V came to 0 bases and at J to 2 bases, leaving 1 base not matched to a gene. Germline values: CDR1 SGDLS, CDR2 YYNGEE. Variable domain in full (rest from reference TRBV9 and TRBJ2-1): DSGVTQTPKHLITATGQRVTLRCSPRSGDLSVYWYQQSLDQGLQFLIQYYNGEERAKGNILERFSAQQFPDLHSELNLSSLELGDSALYFCASSVDGGAYNEQFFGPGTRLTVL.

The V gene is TRBV28, the J gene TRBJ2-7, with TRBD2 as a possible D gene (5 bases). The V gene lost 7 bases and the J gene lost 6 bases, with 16 bases spanning the gap. The CDR3 contains 13 residues. CDR1 MDHEN and CDR2 SYDVKM come from the germline V gene. CDR3 sequence reads: CASKPSGGLEQYF. CDR3 in DNA: TGTGCCAGCAAACCCTCGGGCGGGCTCGAGCAGTACTTC.

The chain joins TRBV3-1 (or the pseudogene TRBV3-2) to TRBJ2-7; 10 bases fit TRBD1. In germline, CDR1 is LGHDT, CDR2 YNNKEL (reference sequence). The V gene end was trimmed by 4 bases and the J gene end by 3 bases; junction bases not matched to a gene: 6. CDR3 length: 15 amino acids. This CDR3 reads CASSPSGQGGYEQYF. The DNA of the CDR3 is TGTGCCAGCAGCCCGTCCGGACAGGGGGGCTACGAGCAGTACTTC.

The J gene is TRBJ2-3, the V gene TRBV2; no clear D gene. Trimming pared 6 bases from V and 0 bases from J, leaving 13 bases between. CDR1 is SNHLY, CDR2 FYNNEI, per germline. This CDR3 has 15 amino acids. The CDR3 nucleotides read TGTGCCAGCAGCCCCCGAGACTCGAGCACAGATACGCAGTATTTT. Protein product: CASSPRDSSTDTQYF.

The CDR3 region is CAILKRGAINEQFF. The CDR3, as DNA: TGTGCCATCCTGAAGCGGGGGGCAATCAATGAGCAGTTCTTC. This chain uses TRBV13 with TRBJ2-1; 9 bases are a match to TRBD2. The germline V gene encodes CDR1 PRHDT and CDR2 FYEKMQ (reference sequence). The CDR3 has 14 amino acids. J gave up 6 bases and V 10 bases, and 10 bases lay outside the gene matches.

CDR3 in DNA: TGTGCCAGCTCACTGGGACAGTCAGAGGAAGCTTTCTTT. This sequence encodes CASSLGQSEEAFF. The chain has TRBV18 and TRBJ1-1, with TRBD1 identical over 7 bases. CDR1 and CDR2 from the germline V gene are KGHSH and LQKENI. This CDR3 is 13 amino acids long. Trimming cost V 4 bases and J 8 bases; bases outside gene matches: 7.

V is TRBV7-9 and J is TRBJ1-1, with D possibly matching TRBD1 (6 bases). Per germline, CDR1 SEHNR and CDR2 FQNEAQ (reference sequence). The CDR3 runs 14 residues. Trimming cost V 5 bases and J 6 bases, with 16 bases left between them. The CDR3 DNA is TGTGCCAGCAGCCGTAAGGGGGGGCGGGCTGAAGCTTTCTTT. Protein: CASSRKGGRAEAFF.

The rearrangement links TRBV11-2 to TRBJ1-4; weak D call: TRBD1 (6 bases). V dropped 3 bases and J dropped 3 bases, with 14 bases sitting between them. Per germline, CDR1 SGHAT and CDR2 FQNNGV. The CDR3 loop spans 16 amino acids. CDR3 sequence: CASSFGLGGANEKLFF. CDR3 nucleotides: TGTGCCAGCAGCTTTGGCCTAGGGGGGGCTAATGAAAAACTGTTTTTT.

This clone was seen just once. This chain uses TRBV11-2 with TRBJ2-5, with 7 bases fitting TRBD1. This CDR3 has 15 residues. J was trimmed by 2 bases and V by 6 bases; bases with no gene match: 9. The germline V gene encodes CDR1 SGHAT and CDR2 FQNNGV. The CDR3 region is CASRTTRGKQETQYF. The CDR3 DNA is TGTGCCAGCAGGACTACCAGGGGGAAGCAAGAGACCCAGTACTTC.

This clone appeared a single time. The rearrangement uses TRBV7-9 and TRBJ1-2; D perhaps matches TRBD1 (6 bases). The V gene lost 4 bases and the J gene lost 5 bases, with 26 bases spanning the gap. Germline V gives CDR1 SEHNR, CDR2 FQNEAQ (reference sequence). This CDR3 spans 18 amino acids. CDR3 residues: CASSSPDSLPHGQYGYTF. The CDR3 DNA reads as TGTGCCAGCAGCTCCCCGGACAGTCTCCCCCACGGTCAATATGGCTACACCTTC.

The chain combines TRBV7-2 with TRBJ2-7, with 7 bases lining up with TRBD1. This CDR3 region has 16 residues. Unmatched junction bases numbered 12, after V lost 3 bases and J lost 4 bases. Per the germline V gene, CDR1 is SGHTA and CDR2 is FQGNSA. The CDR3 protein is CASSFYRGGLAYEQYF. Written as DNA, the CDR3 is TGTGCCAGCAGCTTTTACAGGGGCGGTTTGGCTTACGAGCAGTACTTC.

The rearrangement joins TRBV4-1 to TRBJ2-3; tentatively, D is TRBD1 (6 bases). Looked up from germline, CDR1 is MGHRA and CDR2 is YSYEKL. Trimming took 4 bases from V and 4 from J, leaving 21 bases between them. The CDR3 totals 17 residues. CDR3 protein: CASSRITGTTIADTQYF. CDR3 in DNA: TGCGCCAGCAGCCGAATAACCGGGACAACCATCGCAGATACGCAGTATTTT.

This chain links TRBV7-9 with TRBJ1-1; D not certain. CDR1 is SEHNR, CDR2 FQNEAQ, per germline (reference sequence). Trimming stripped 5 bases from V and 11 bases from J, with 18 bases between. CDR3 length equals 13 residues. CDR3 nucleotide sequence: TGTGCCAGCAGCCCAACGCGCCCTCCGGAGGCTTTCTTT. This gives the protein CASSPTRPPEAFF. Together with reference TRBV7-9 and TRBJ1-1, the CDR3 gives the full variable domain: DTGVSQNPRHKITKRGQNVTFRCDPISEHNRLYWYRQTLGQGPEFLTYFQNEAQLEKSRLLSDRFSAERPKGSFSTLEIQRTEQGDSAMYLCASSPTRPPEAFFGQGTRLTVV.

V gene TRBV7-2 combines with J gene TRBJ2-1; 8 bases match TRBD1. J was trimmed by 15 bases and V by 5 bases; bases with no gene match: 6. CDR1 SGHTA and CDR2 FQGNSA come from the germline V gene. The CDR3 is 11 amino acids. Written as DNA, the CDR3 is TGTGCCAGCAGCCCACGACAGGGGTCGTTCTTC. This sequence encodes CASSPRQGSFF.

About this clone itself: The junction departs from germline at one end; a sequencing error may be responsible. The chain has TRBV2 and TRBJ1-1, with D perhaps matching TRBD1 (5 bases). CDR3 length: 13 amino acids. Germline CDR1 reads SNHLY; CDR2 reads FYNNEI. CDR3 sequence: CASNERGNTEAFF. The CDR3 region has the DNA TGTGCCAGCAATGAAAGGGGCAACACTGAAGCTTTCTTT.

The V call is TRBV5-1, the J call TRBJ1-4; weak D call: TRBD1 (6 bases). Looked up from germline, CDR1 is SGHRS and CDR2 is YFSETQ. CDR3 length equals 17 residues. The V gene lost 2 bases and the J gene lost 8 bases, with 22 bases spanning the gap. In DNA form, the CDR3 reads TGCGCCAGCAGCTTACAAGCTACAGGGCCCACCGGGGAAAAACTGTTTTTT. Its translation is CASSLQATGPTGEKLFF.

The chain recombines TRBV12-3 or TRBV12-4 with TRBJ2-2, with no clear D. Trimming took 5 bases from V and 7 from J, leaving 11 bases between them. The CDR3 runs 13 residues. The CDR3 DNA sequence: TGTGCCAGCAGTCTCAGGTTTGGCGGGGAGCTGTTTTTT. It yields the protein CASSLRFGGELFF.

V is TRBV7-3 and J is TRBJ2-1; no definite D call. V lost 4 bases and J lost 6, with 10 bases in between. Germline CDR1 and CDR2: SGHTA and FQGTGA. This CDR3 region has 13 residues. DNA of the CDR3: TGTGCCAGCAGCTCCACCAGTCTCAATGAGCAGTTCTTC. Translation gives CASSSTSLNEQFF.